This T cell receptor beta chain emerged from a study of OX40 agonist ivuxolimab in advanced cancers. Regarding the study as a whole: Relative to CD4+, CD8+ T cells held more expanded clones on average.

In the case of this clone: Antigen specificity is unknown.

V was pared by 0 bases and J by 3 bases, with 11 bases between. The CDR3 extends over 15 amino acids. Per germline, CDR1 SGHRS and CDR2 YFSETQ. Using immunoSEQ multiplex PCR, the repertoire was profiled, and TCRdb retains in-frame clones only, with some absent. The table lists over 100,000 clones, 80% to 90% of them singletons. The chain combines TRBV5-1 with TRBJ2-3, with D uncertain. The sequence came from an adult with an advanced solid tumor such as melanoma, head and neck, liver or kidney cancer. The starting material was CD4+ or CD8+ T cells sorted from blood, obtained in a trial of the OX40 agonist ivuxolimab. The CDR3 loop is CASSLDRVSTDTQYF. CDR3 DNA: TGCGCCAGCAGCTTGGATAGGGTTTCGACAGATACGCAGTATTTT.